The 15 T cell receptor beta chains in this list originate from one sample, sequenced in a study of graft-versus-host responses after intestinal transplantation. Assay used: immunoSEQ multiplex PCR; TCRdb lists only in-frame clones, some missing. The sample holds some 45,000 clones; over 85% are singletons and the top ten take 1.6%. The sample was PBMCs, taken 330 to 350 days after intestinal transplant. The receptors stem from a human patient who received an intestinal transplant, so some T cells may come from the graft donor.

The V and J genes are TRBV29-1 and TRBJ2-5; TRBD2 agrees at 9 bases. This CDR3 region has 12 residues. In germline, CDR1 is SQVTM, CDR2 ANQGSEA. V lost 7 bases to trimming and J lost 5 bases; unmatched junction nucleotides: 5. CDR3 in amino acids: CSAVAGGETQYF. As DNA, the CDR3 is TGCAGCGCCGTCGCGGGAGGGGAGACCCAGTACTTC.

V and J are TRBV4-1 and TRBJ2-5; D may be TRBD2 (6 bases). V gave up 7 bases and J gave up 2 bases, with 11 bases separating them. The V gene's germline CDR1 is MGHRA and CDR2 YSYEKL. The CDR3 has 13 amino acids. CDR3: CASKEGGQETQYF. In nucleotides, the CDR3 is TGCGCCAGCAAGGAGGGTGGGCAAGAGACCCAGTACTTC.

The V gene is TRBV7-3, the J gene TRBJ2-1; D possibly corresponds to TRBD2 (6 bases). CDR1 is SGHTA and CDR2 is FQGTGA in the germline V gene. Trimming took 3 bases from V and 6 from J, leaving 9 bases between them. The CDR3 runs 13 residues. The chain's CDR3 is CASSFGLRNEQFF. Written as DNA, the CDR3 is TGTGCCAGCAGCTTTGGACTACGCAATGAGCAGTTCTTC.

The chain combines TRBV6-4 with TRBJ2-1; 8 bases fit TRBD2. CDR1 is MRHNA, CDR2 SNTAGT, per germline. CDR3 length: 15 amino acids. V lost 2 bases to trimming and J lost 10 bases; unmatched junction nucleotides: 10. DNA for the CDR3: TGTGCCAGCAGTGACGGGGTAGCGGGGAGGGAAGAGCAGTTCTTC. Its protein is CASSDGVAGREEQFF.

This rearrangement joins TRBV27 to TRBJ2-5; 15 nucleotides line up with TRBD2. CDR3 length equals 16 residues. The V segment lost 6 bases and the J segment 4 bases; nucleotides outside the gene matches: 6. From germline, CDR1 is MNHEY and CDR2 SMNVEV (reference sequence). The CDR3 spells CASSRTSGGAGETQYF. DNA of the CDR3: TGTGCCAGCAGCCGGACTAGCGGGGGGGCTGGAGAGACCCAGTACTTC.

CDR3 in amino acids: CASSLEETGYTF. The DNA for the CDR3 is TGTGCCAGCAGCTTGGAGGAGACGGGCTACACCTTC. This chain connects TRBV5-6 to TRBJ1-2; D unresolved. The CDR3 has 12 residues. Germline V gene data show CDR1 as SGHDT and CDR2 as YYEEEE. With 0 bases removed from V and 8 bases from J, the gap between germline ends came to 8 bases.

The chain is built from TRBV28 and TRBJ2-7; the match to TRBD2 covers 10 bases. After removal of 0 bases from V and 2 bases from J, the junction contained 19 bases not matched to a gene. The V gene's germline CDR1 is MDHEN and CDR2 SYDVKM. The CDR3 totals 21 residues. The CDR3, as DNA: TGTGCCAGCAGTTTATGTCTGAGTCTCGCGGCGGCCGGGACTAGCGCCTACGAGCAGTACTTC. This encodes CASSLCLSLAAAGTSAYEQYF.

The rearrangement joins TRBV28 to TRBJ1-2, with no clear D. CDR1 is MDHEN, CDR2 SYDVKM, per germline. The CDR3 extends over 14 amino acids. Between the trimmed V and J ends, which lost 6 bases and 7 bases, there was a span of 18 bases. DNA of the CDR3: TGTGCCAGCAGCCCCGCCCACCTGGCGCTTGGCTACACCTTC. As protein: CASSPAHLALGYTF.

The gene calls are TRBV28 and TRBJ1-6, with 8 positions matching TRBD1. The CDR3 contains 15 residues. V gave up 3 bases and J gave up 6 bases; unmatched junction bases: 4. The germline V gene has CDR1 MDHEN and CDR2 SYDVKM. The CDR3 DNA is TGTGCCAGCAGTTTGGGGGGACAGGTTAATTCACCCCTCCACTTT. Translated, it gives CASSLGGQVNSPLHF.

V and J are TRBV5-4 and TRBJ1-2; perhaps TRBD1 as D (6 bases). The CDR3 length is 15 residues. CDR1 is SGHNT and CDR2 is YYREEE in the germline V gene (reference sequence). V was trimmed by 3 bases and J by 4 bases, leaving 16 bases between them. CDR3 sequence (DNA): TGTGCCAGCAGCTCGAACCCGGACAGACCCTATGGCTACACCTTC. Protein: CASSSNPDRPYGYTF.

The chain carries TRBV2 and TRBJ2-1; weak D call: TRBD2 (5 bases). Trimming stripped 7 bases from V and 5 bases from J, with 21 bases between. Germline V lookup: CDR1 SNHLY, CDR2 FYNNEI. CDR3 length equals 16 residues. CDR3 sequence reads: CASISPGTKSHNEQFF. CDR3 coding DNA: TGTGCCAGCATAAGTCCGGGAACGAAATCCCACAATGAGCAGTTCTTC.

J is TRBJ2-1 and V is TRBV11-2, with TRBD1 as a possible D gene (6 bases). V lost 2 bases and J 4 bases, leaving 12 bases between the germline ends. In germline, CDR1 is SGHAT, CDR2 FQNNGV. The CDR3 has 15 amino acids. The CDR3: CASSLIQGRYNEQFF. For the CDR3, the DNA is TGTGCCAGCAGCTTAATACAGGGTCGGTACAATGAGCAGTTCTTC. Complete variable domain (other parts from reference TRBV11-2 and TRBJ2-1): EAGVAQSPRYKIIEKRQSVAFWCNPISGHATLYWYQQILGQGPKLLIQFQNNGVVDDSQLPKDRFSAERLKGVDSTLKIQPAKLEDSAVYLCASSLIQGRYNEQFFGPGTRLTVL.

This chain joins TRBV14 and TRBJ1-6; D uncertain. V shed 0 bases and J shed 10 bases, with 16 bases lying between them. Germline loops: CDR1 SGHDN, CDR2 FVKESK. This CDR3 comprises 16 residues. The CDR3 DNA is TGTGCCAGCAGCCAAGATAGCCCCGGATTAGGGTCACCCCTCCACTTT. Protein product: CASSQDSPGLGSPLHF.

The chain employs TRBV9 and TRBJ2-3; D is possibly TRBD1 (6 bases). V lost 6 bases and J 1 base, leaving 9 bases between the germline ends. CDR1 and CDR2 (germline): SGDLS, YYNGEE. The CDR3 runs 13 residues. The CDR3 sequence is CASNRVGTDTQYF. Written as DNA, the CDR3 is TGTGCCAGCAACAGGGTGGGCACAGATACGCAGTATTTT.

The CDR3 loop is CASSRQGEGNRNNQPQHF. CDR3 DNA sequence: TGTGCCAGCTCACGTCAAGGGGAGGGCAATCGTAATAATCAGCCCCAGCATTTT. The chain joins TRBV18 to TRBJ1-5; TRBD1 is a possible D gene (5 bases). CDR3 length: 18 amino acids. The germline V gene has CDR1 KGHSH and CDR2 LQKENI. Trimming took 4 bases from V and 4 from J, leaving 23 bases between them.